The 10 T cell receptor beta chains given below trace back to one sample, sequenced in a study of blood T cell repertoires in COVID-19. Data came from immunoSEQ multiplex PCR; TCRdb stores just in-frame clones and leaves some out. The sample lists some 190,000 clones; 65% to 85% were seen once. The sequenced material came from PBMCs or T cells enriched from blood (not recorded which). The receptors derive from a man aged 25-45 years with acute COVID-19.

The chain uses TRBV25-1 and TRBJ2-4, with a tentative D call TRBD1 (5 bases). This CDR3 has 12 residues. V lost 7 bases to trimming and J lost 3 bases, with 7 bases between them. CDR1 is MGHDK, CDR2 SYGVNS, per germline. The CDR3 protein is CASTGYKNIQYF. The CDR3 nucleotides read TGTGCCAGCACAGGGTACAAAAACATTCAGTACTTC.

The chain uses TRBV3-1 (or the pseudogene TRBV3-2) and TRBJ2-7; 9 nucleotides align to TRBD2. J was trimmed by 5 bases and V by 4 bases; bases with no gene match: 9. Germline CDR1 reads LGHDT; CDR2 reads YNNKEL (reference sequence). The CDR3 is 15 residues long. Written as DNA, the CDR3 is TGTGCCAGCAGCCCTCGAGCGGGGGGTTGGAACGAGCAGTACTTC. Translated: CASSPRAGGWNEQYF.

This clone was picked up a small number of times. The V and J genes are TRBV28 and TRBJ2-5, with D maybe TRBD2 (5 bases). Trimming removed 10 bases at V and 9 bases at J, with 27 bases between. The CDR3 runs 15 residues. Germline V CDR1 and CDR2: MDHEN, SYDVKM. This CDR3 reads CATHGERLTSAPQYF. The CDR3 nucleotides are TGTGCCACCCACGGAGAGAGACTAACCAGTGCTCCCCAGTACTTC.

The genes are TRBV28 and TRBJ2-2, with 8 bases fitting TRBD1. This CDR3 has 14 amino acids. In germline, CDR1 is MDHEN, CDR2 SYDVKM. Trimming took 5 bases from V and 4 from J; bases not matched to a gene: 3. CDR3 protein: CASSATGGTGELFF. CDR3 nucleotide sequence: TGTGCCAGCAGTGCAACAGGGGGCACCGGGGAGCTGTTTTTT.

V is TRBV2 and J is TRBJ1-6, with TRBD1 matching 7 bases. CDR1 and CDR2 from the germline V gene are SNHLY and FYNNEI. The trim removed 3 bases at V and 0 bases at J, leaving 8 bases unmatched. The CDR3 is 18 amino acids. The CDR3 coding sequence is TGTGCCAGCAGTGACGGGACAGTGACAAGCTCCTATAATTCACCCCTCCACTTT. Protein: CASSDGTVTSSYNSPLHF.

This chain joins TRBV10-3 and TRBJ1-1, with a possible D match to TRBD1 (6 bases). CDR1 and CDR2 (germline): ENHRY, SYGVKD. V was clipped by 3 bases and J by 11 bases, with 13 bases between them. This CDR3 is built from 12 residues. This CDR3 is CAISEPGQGAFF. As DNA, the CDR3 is TGTGCCATCAGTGAACCGGGACAAGGGGCTTTCTTT.

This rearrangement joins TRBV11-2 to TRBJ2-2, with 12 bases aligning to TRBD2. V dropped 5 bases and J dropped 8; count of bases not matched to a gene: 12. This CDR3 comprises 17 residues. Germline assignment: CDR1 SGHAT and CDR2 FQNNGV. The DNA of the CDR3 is TGTGCCAGCAGCAACCGACTAGCGGGGGAACCCGTGGGGGAGCTGTTTTTT. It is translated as CASSNRLAGEPVGELFF.

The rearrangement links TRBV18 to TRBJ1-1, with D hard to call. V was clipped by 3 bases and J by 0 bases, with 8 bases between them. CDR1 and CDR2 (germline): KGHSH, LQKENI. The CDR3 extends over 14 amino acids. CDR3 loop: CASSPQVMNTEAFF. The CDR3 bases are TGTGCCAGCTCACCTCAGGTAATGAACACTGAAGCTTTCTTT.

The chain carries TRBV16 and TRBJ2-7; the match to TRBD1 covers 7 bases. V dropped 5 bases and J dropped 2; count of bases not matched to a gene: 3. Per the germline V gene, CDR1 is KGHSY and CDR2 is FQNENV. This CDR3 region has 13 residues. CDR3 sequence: CASSTGQTYEQYF. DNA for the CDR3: TGTGCCAGCAGCACGGGACAGACCTACGAGCAGTACTTC.

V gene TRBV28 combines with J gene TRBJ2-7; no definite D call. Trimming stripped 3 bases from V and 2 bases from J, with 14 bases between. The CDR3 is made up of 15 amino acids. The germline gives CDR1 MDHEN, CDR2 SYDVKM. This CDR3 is CASSFRMTGTYEQYF. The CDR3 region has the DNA TGTGCCAGCAGTTTCCGAATGACGGGTACCTACGAGCAGTACTTC.